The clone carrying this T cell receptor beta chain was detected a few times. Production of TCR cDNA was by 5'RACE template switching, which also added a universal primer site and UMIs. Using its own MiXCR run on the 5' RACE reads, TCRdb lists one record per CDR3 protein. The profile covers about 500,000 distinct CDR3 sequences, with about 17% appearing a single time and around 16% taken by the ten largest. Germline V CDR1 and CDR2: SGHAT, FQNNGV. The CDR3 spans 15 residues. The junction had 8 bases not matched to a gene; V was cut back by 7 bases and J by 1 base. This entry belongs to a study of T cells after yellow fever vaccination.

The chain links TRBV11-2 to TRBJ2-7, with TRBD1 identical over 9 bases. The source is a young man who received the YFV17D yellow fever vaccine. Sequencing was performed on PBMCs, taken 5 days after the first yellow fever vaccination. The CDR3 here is CASTNPGTGSYEQYF. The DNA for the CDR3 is TGTGCCAGCACCAACCCCGGGACAGGGTCCTACGAGCAGTACTTC. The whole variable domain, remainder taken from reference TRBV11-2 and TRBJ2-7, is EAGVAQSPRYKIIEKRQSVAFWCNPISGHATLYWYQQILGQGPKLLIQFQNNGVVDDSQLPKDRFSAERLKGVDSTLKIQPAKLEDSAVYLCASTNPGTGSYEQYFGPGTRLTVT.